Included here is one T cell receptor beta chain sequence, with context. The target antigen is unknown. The CDR3 runs to 13 residues. Trimming cost V 3 bases and J 1 base, with 6 bases left between them. Germline V gene lookup returns CDR1 KGHSH and CDR2 LQKENI. This sample is part of a study of T cell repertoires in ileal Crohn's disease. Across the study: Surgery for a complication: stricturing in roughly 61%, penetrating in roughly 40%. About half received postoperative treatment, under 14 with thiopurines and around 18 anti-TNF.

The data were produced by immunoSEQ multiplex PCR, yet TCRdb's version contains in-frame clones alone and is incomplete. The sample carries 2,000 to 2,500 clones, 85% to 95% recorded once. General study points: High-frequency clones were more common in sorted CD8 than CD4 cells. Compared with non-smokers, active smokers at surgery showed more clonal expansions.

The sample comprised ileal tissue. The TCR originated in an adult with Crohn's disease. This chain uses TRBV18 with TRBJ2-5; D might be TRBD1 (5 bases). CDR3 coding DNA: TGTGCCAGCTCACCCAGGGTCCAAGAGACCCAGTACTTC. Its protein is CASSPRVQETQYF. Drawing the rest from reference TRBV18 and TRBJ2-5, the complete variable domain is NAGVMQNPRHLVRRRGQEARLRCSPMKGHSHVYWYRQLPEEGLKFMVYLQKENIIDESGMPKERFSAEFPKEGPSILRIQQVVRGDSAAYFCASSPRVQETQYFGPGTRLLVL.